This TCR beta chain was recorded in a study of blood T cell repertoires in COVID-19. Study-wide background: The cDNA or gDNA used as material had been derived from T cells, B-cell-depleted T cells, or PBMCs.

This clone was seen only once. In germline, CDR1 is MNHNS, CDR2 SASEGT. The CDR3 runs 13 residues. The V gene lost 2 bases and the J gene lost 10 bases, with 9 bases spanning the gap. A Seattle source enrolled patients during active infection and followed them longitudinally. Per the authors' pipeline: Estimates of nucleated cell counts were drawn from the amplification of reference gene primers. The data were produced by immunoSEQ multiplex PCR, yet TCRdb's version contains in-frame clones alone and is incomplete. V and J calls plus clone size are reproduced from that table; the DNA served to infer D and trimming. Of around 280,000 clones detected, approximately 89% appear once; the ten largest clones hold around 10%.

The rearrangement uses TRBV6-1 and TRBJ1-6; D call uncertain. Sequenced material: peripheral blood. The sequence came from a woman under 40 with COVID-19, enrolled during active disease. CDR3 nucleotide sequence: TGTGCCAGCAGTGAAAGTTACTTATCACCCCTCCACTTT. It encodes CASSESYLSPLHF.